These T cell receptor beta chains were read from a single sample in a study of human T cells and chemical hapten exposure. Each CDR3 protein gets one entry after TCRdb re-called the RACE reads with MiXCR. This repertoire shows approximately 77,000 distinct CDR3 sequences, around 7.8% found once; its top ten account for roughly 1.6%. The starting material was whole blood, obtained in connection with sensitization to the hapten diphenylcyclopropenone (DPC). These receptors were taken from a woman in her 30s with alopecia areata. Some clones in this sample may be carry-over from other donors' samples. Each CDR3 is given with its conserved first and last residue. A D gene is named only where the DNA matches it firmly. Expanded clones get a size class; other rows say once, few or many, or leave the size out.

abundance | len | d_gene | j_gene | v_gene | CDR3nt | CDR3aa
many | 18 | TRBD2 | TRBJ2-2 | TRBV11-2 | TGTGCCAGCAGGCGAGGGACTAGCGGGGGTTCGAACACCGGGGAGCTGTTTTTT | CASRRGTSGGSNTGELFF
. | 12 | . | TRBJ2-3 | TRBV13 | TGTGCCAGCAGCTCTAGTGTAGATACGCAGTATTTT | CASSSSVDTQYF
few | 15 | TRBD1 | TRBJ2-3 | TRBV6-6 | TGTGCCAGCTACTCAAATCCCGGACAGGGGGGTACGCAGTATTTT | CASYSNPGQGGTQYF
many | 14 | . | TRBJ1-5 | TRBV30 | TGTGCCTGGGAGAGAGAAGGGGGGGATCAGCCCCAGCATTTT | CAWEREGGDQPQHF
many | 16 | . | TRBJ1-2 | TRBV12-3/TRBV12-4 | TGTGCCAGCAGGTCCTCATCTATCGTAACCTACTATGGCTACACCTTC | CASRSSSIVTYYGYTF
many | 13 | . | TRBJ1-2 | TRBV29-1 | TGCAGCGTTGAAGTGAGGCAGGGACATGGCTACACCTTC | CSVEVRQGHGYTF
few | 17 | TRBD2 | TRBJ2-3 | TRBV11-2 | TGTGCCAGCAGTCCCACGGGTAGCGGGGGGGGCACAGATACGCAGTATTTT | CASSPTGSGGGTDTQYF
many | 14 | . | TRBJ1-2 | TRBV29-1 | TGCAGCGTTGAGGATAGTAAAGCCAGCTATGGCTACACCTTC | CSVEDSKASYGYTF
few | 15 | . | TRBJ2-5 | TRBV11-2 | TGTGCCAGCAGCCCCTGGACAGGGAGGGGAGAGACCCAGTACTTC | CASSPWTGRGETQYF
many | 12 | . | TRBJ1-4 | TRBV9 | TGTGCCAGCAGCGCCTCAAAGGAAAAACTGTTTTTT | CASSASKEKLFF
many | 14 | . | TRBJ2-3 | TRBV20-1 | TGCAGTGCTAGGCTGAGGTTTAGCACAGATACGCAGTATTTT | CSARLRFSTDTQYF
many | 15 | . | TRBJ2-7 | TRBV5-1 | TGCGCCAGCAGCTTGGACGACAGGCCCCCCGTGGAGCAGTACTTC | CASSLDDRPPVEQYF
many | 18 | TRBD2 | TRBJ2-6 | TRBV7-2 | TGTGCCAGCAGCTTAGTTAAGGGAGGGGCCCCTGGGGCCAACGTCCTGACTTTC | CASSLVKGGAPGANVLTF
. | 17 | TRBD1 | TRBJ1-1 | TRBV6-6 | TGTGCCAGCAGTTACTCCGGGACAGGGGAATGGTACACTGAAGCTTTCTTT | CASSYSGTGEWYTEAFF
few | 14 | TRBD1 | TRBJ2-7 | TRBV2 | TGTGCCAGCAGACAGGGGGCGACCTCCTACGAGCAGTACTTC | CASRQGATSYEQYF
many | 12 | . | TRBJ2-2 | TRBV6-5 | TGTGCCAGCAGGGTTGGCACCGGGGAGCTGTTTTTT | CASRVGTGELFF
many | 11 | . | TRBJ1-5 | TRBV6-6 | TGTGCCAGCAGTTACCGAGGACGCCAGCATTTT | CASSYRGRQHF
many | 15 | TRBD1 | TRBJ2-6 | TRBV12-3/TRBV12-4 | TGTGCCAGCAGGTCGACAGGGTCCGGGGCCAACGTCCTGACTTTC | CASRSTGSGANVLTF
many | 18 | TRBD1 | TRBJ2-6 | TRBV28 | TGTGCCAGCAGTTTAGTACCGGGACAGTTTTCTGGGGCCAACGTCCTGACTTTC | CASSLVPGQFSGANVLTF
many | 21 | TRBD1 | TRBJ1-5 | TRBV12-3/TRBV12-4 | TGTGCCAGCAGTCTTATTGCAGGATGGGGACAGGGGGCGCAAGGCAATCAGCCCCAGCATTTT | CASSLIAGWGQGAQGNQPQHF
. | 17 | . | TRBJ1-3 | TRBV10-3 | TGTGCCATCAGTGAACCAATGCACCGGGGTCCTGGAAACACCATATATTTT | CAISEPMHRGPGNTIYF
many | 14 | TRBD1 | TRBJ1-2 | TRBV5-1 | TGCGCCAGCAGCCAATTACAGGGGGCGCGTGGCTACACCTTC | CASSQLQGARGYTF
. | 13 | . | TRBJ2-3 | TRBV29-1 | TGCAGCGTTGAAGAAGGGAGCACAGATACGCAGTATTTT | CSVEEGSTDTQYF
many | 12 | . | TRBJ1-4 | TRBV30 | TGTGCCTGGAGTGTTGGAGCCTCTAAACTGTTTTTT | CAWSVGASKLFF
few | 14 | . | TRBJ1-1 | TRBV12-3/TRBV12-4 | TGTGCCAGCAGTTTAACAGGGATAAACACTGAAGCTTTCTTT | CASSLTGINTEAFF
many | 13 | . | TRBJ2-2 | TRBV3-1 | TGTGCCAGCAGCCAAGGGGGACCCGGGGAGCTGTTTTTT | CASSQGGPGELFF
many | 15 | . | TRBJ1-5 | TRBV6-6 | TGTGCCAGCAGTTATGGAGGGGCGATACACCAGCCCCAGCATTTT | CASSYGGAIHQPQHF
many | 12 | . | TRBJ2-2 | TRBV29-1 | TGCAGCGTTGTTCGGTTCACCGGGGAGCTGTTTTTT | CSVVRFTGELFF
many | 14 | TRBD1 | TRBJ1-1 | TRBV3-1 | TGTGCCAGCAGCCGACAGGGATCTGACACTGAAGCTTTCTTT | CASSRQGSDTEAFF
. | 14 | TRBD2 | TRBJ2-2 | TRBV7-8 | TGTGCCAGCAGTCTAGCGGGGGGATCCGGGGAGCTGTTTTTT | CASSLAGGSGELFF
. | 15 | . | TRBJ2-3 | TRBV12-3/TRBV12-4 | TGTGCCAGCAGTTTAGCTCACCAGTCCACAGATACGCAGTATTTT | CASSLAHQSTDTQYF
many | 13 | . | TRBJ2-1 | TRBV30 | TGTGCCTGGAGTGCACTAACAGCCAATGAGCAGTTCTTC | CAWSALTANEQFF